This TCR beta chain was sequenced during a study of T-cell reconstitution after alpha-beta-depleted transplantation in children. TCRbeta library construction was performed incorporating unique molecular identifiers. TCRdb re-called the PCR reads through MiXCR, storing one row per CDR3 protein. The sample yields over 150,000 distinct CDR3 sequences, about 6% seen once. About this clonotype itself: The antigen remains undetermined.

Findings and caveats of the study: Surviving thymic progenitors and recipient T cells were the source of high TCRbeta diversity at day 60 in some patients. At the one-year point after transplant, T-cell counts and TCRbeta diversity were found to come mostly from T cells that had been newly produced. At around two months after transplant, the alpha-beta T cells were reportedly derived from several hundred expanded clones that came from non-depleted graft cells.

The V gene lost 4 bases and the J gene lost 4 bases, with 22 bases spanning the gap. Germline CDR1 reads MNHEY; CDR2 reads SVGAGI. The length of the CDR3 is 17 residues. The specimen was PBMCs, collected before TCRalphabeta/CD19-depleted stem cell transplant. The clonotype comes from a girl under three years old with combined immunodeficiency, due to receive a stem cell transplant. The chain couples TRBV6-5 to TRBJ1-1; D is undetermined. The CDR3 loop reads CASSSRRNPFRSTEAFF. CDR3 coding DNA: TGTGCCAGCAGTTCGAGGAGGAACCCCTTTAGGAGCACTGAAGCTTTCTTT.